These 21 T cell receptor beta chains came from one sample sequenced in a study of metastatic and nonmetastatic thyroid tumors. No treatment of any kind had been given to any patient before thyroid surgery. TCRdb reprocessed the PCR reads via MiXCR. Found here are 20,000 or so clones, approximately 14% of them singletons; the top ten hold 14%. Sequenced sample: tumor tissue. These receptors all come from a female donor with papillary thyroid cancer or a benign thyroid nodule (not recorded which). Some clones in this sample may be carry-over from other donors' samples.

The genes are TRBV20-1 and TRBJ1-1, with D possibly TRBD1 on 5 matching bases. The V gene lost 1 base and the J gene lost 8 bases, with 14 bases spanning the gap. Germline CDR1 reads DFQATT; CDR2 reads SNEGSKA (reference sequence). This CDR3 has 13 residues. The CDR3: CSARGGGAREAFF. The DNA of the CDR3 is TGCAGTGCTAGAGGAGGAGGGGCACGAGAAGCTTTCTTT.

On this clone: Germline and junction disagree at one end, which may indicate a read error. CDR3 sequence reads: CASSEVHSYEQYF. The DNA of the CDR3 is TGTGCCAGCAGTGAAGTACACTCCTACGAGCAGTACTTT. The chain combines TRBV6-1 with TRBJ2-7; D remains unclear. This CDR3 region has 13 residues. Germline assignment: CDR1 MNHNS and CDR2 SASEGT.

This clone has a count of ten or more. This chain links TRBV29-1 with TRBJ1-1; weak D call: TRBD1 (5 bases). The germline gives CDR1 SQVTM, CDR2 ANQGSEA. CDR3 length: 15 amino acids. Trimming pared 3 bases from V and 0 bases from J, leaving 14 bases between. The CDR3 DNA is TGCAGCGTTGACCGGGGTTGGGGGATGAACACTGAAGCTTTCTTT. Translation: CSVDRGWGMNTEAFF.

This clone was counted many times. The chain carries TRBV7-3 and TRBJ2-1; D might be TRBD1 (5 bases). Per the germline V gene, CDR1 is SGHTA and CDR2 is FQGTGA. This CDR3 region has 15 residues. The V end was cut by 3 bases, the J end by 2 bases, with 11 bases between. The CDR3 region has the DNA TGTGCCAGCAGCTTGACAGCGAAAGCCTACAATGAGCAGTTCTTC. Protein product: CASSLTAKAYNEQFF.

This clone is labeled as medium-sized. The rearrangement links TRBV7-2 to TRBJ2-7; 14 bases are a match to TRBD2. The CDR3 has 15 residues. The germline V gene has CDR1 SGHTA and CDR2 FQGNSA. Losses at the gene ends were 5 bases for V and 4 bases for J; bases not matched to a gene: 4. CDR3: CASSLGTSGSYEQYF. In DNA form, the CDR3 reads TGTGCCAGCAGCCTCGGGACTAGCGGGAGTTACGAGCAGTACTTC.

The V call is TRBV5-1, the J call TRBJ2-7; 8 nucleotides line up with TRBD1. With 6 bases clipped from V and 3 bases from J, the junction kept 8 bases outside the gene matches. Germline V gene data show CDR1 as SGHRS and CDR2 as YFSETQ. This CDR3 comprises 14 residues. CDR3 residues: CASTPGQANYEQYF. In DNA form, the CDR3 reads TGCGCCAGCACCCCGGGACAGGCAAACTACGAGCAGTACTTC.

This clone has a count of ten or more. DNA for the CDR3: TGTGCCAGCAGTTCCCTTGGACTAGCGGGGGCCTACGAGCAGTACTTC. This gives the protein CASSSLGLAGAYEQYF. The J gene is TRBJ2-7, the V gene TRBV28; 13 bases are a match to TRBD2. V lost 4 bases to trimming and J lost 2 bases; unmatched junction nucleotides: 5. The length of the CDR3 is 16 residues. Germline CDR1 reads MDHEN; CDR2 reads SYDVKM.

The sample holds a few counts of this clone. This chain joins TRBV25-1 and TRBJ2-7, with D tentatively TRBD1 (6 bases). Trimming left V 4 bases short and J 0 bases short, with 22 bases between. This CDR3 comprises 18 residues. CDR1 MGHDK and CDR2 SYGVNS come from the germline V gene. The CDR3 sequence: CASSASTGHPFSSYEQYF. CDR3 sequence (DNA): TGTGCCAGCAGTGCTTCGACAGGCCACCCCTTTAGCTCCTACGAGCAGTACTTC.

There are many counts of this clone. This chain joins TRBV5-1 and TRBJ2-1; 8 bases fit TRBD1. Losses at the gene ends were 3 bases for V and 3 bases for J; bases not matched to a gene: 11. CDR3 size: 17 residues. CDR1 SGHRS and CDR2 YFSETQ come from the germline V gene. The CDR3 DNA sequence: TGCGCCAGCAGCTCCTCCCCCCAGGGGGCAGGCTACAATGAGCAGTTCTTC. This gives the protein CASSSSPQGAGYNEQFF.

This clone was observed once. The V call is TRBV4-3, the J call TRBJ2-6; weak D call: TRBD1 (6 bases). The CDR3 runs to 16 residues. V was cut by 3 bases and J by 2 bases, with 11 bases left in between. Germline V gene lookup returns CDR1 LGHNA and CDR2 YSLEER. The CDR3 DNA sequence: TGCGCCAGCAGCCAGGACTCAGGGGCTGGGGCCAACGTCCTGACTTTC. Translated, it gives CASSQDSGAGANVLTF.

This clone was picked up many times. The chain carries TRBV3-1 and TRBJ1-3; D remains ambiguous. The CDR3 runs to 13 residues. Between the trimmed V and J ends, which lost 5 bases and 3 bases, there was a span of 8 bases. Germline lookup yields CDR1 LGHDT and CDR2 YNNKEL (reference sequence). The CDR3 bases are TGTGCCAGCAGCGAGGGATTTGGAAACACCATATATTTT. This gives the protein CASSEGFGNTIYF.

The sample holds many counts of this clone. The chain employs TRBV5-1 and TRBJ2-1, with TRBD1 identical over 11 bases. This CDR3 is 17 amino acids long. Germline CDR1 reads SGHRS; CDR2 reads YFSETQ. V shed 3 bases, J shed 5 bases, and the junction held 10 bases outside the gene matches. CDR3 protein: CASSSGQGAYRDNEQFF. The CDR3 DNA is TGCGCCAGCAGCTCCGGACAGGGGGCCTATAGGGACAATGAGCAGTTCTTC.

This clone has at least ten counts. The CDR3 nucleotides are TGTGCCAGCAGCCGTCATGCTGGGAAAGCCAAAAACATTCAGTACTTC. It translates to CASSRHAGKAKNIQYF. The chain recombines TRBV7-2 with TRBJ2-4, with D unclear. Germline CDR1 is SGHTA and CDR2 is FQGNSA. Trimming removed 5 bases from V and 0 bases from J, with 14 bases in between. This CDR3 region has 16 residues.

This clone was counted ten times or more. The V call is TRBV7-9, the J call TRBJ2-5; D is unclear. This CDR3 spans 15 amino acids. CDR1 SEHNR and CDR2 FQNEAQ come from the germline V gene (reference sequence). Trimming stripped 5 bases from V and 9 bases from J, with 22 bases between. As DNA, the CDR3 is TGTGCCAGCAGCGCTCCGGGCCCTGGAAGAAAGGCCCAGTACTTC. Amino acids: CASSAPGPGRKAQYF.

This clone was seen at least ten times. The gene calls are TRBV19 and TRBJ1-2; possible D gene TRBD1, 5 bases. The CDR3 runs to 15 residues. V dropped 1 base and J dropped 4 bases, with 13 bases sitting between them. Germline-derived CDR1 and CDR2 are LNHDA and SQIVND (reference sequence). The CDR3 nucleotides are TGTGCCAGTAGTATAGTCAGGGAGGCGCCCTATGGCTACACCTTC. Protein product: CASSIVREAPYGYTF.

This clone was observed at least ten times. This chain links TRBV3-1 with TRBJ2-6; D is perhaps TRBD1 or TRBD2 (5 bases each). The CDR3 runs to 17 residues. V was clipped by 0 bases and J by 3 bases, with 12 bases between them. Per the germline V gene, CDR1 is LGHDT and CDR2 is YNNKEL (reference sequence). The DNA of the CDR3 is TGTGCCAGCAGCCAAGAGGGGGATGGCAGTGGGGCCAACGTCCTGACTTTC. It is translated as CASSQEGDGSGANVLTF. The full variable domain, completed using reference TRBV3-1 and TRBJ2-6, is DTAVSQTPKYLVTQMGNDKSIKCEQNLGHDTMYWYKQDSKKFLKIMFSYNNKELIINETVPNRFSPKSPDKAHLNLHINSLELGDSAVYFCASSQEGDGSGANVLTFGAGSRLTVL.

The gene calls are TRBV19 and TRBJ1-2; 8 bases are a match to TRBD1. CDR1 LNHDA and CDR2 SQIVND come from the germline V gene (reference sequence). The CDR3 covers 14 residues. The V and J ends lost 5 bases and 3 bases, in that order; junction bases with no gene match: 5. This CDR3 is CASSAQGAYYGYTF. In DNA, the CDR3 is TGTGCCAGTAGTGCCCAGGGGGCGTACTATGGCTACACCTTC.

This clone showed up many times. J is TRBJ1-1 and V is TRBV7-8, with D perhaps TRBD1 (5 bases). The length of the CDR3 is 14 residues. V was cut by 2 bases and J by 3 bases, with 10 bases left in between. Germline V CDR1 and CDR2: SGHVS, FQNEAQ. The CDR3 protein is CASSLLGEDTEAFF. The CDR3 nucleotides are TGTGCCAGCAGCTTATTGGGGGAGGACACTGAAGCTTTCTTT.

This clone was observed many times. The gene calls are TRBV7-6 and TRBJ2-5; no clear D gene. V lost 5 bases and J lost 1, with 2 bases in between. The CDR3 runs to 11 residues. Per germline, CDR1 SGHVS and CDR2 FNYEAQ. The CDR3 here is CASSLQETQYF. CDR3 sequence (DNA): TGTGCCAGCAGCCTCCAAGAGACCCAGTACTTC.

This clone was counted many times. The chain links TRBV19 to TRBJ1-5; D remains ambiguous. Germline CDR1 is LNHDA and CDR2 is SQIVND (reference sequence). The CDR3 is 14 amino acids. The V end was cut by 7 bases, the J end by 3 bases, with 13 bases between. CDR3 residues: CASNPWGNNQPQHF. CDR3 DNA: TGTGCCAGTAATCCCTGGGGTAACAATCAGCCCCAGCATTTT.

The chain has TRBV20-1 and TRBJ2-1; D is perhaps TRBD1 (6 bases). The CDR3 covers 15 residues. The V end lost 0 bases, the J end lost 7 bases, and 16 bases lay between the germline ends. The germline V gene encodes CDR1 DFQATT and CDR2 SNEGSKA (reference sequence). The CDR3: CSARDGGIGQNEQFF. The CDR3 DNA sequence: TGCAGTGCTAGAGACGGCGGTATAGGACAGAATGAGCAGTTCTTC.